These 32 T cell receptor beta chains were sequenced from one sample in a study of Ad26.COV2.S vaccination and SARS-CoV-2 variants. The sample's treatment: approximately 18 received Ad26.COV2.S at low or high dose, single or two shots; a few received placebo; per-sample allocation not given. Sampling took place 63 days after the first vaccine or placebo injection. Clones were sequenced by immunoSEQ multiplex PCR, and TCRdb holds only the in-frame ones, with some missing. The sample lists 350,000 to 400,000 clones; about 88% were seen once. The source was peripheral blood, collected in a trial of Ad26.COV2.S vaccine versus placebo. The receptors here all came from a person between 18 and 59 years old who received the Ad26.COV2.S COVID-19 vaccine or a placebo.

The chain links TRBV2 to TRBJ1-3, with 8 bases that match TRBD1. The germline V gene has CDR1 SNHLY and CDR2 FYNNEI. This CDR3 contains 16 residues. J was trimmed by 3 bases and V by 4 bases; bases with no gene match: 8. The CDR3 sequence is CASSARGRDYGNTIYF. CDR3 nucleotides: TGTGCCAGCAGTGCCAGGGGGCGCGATTATGGAAACACCATATATTTT. Combining the CDR3 with reference TRBV2 and TRBJ1-3 gives the whole variable domain EPEVTQTPSHQVTQMGQEVILRCVPISNHLYFYWYRQILGQKVEFLVSFYNNEISEKSEIFDDQFSVERPDGSNFTLKIRSTKLEDSAMYFCASSARGRDYGNTIYFGEGSWLTVV.

The chain uses TRBV9 and TRBJ1-1; D remains ambiguous. Germline CDR1 and CDR2: SGDLS and YYNGEE. V was shortened by 4 bases and J by 3 bases, with 10 bases between the two germline ends. The CDR3 is 13 amino acids. CDR3 DNA sequence: TGTGCCAGCAGCCCGCTCAAGGACACTGAAGCTTTCTTT. This gives the protein CASSPLKDTEAFF.

As for this clone: Within the sample, other DNA sequences also encode this same CDR3. The V call is TRBV6-5, the J call TRBJ2-7, with 12 bases that match TRBD2. The J segment lost 4 bases and the V segment lost 6 bases, leaving 1 base of the junction unmatched. The germline gives CDR1 MNHEY, CDR2 SVGAGI. The CDR3 is 13 residues long. Here the CDR3 DNA reads TGTGCCAGCAGGACTAGCGGGAGTTACGAGCAGTACTTC. Translated: CASRTSGSYEQYF.

The chain recombines TRBV15 with TRBJ2-7, with D perhaps matching TRBD1 (5 bases). The germline V gene encodes CDR1 LNHNV and CDR2 YYDKDF (reference sequence). The V gene lost 0 bases and the J gene lost 6 bases, with 9 bases spanning the gap. The CDR3 length is 13 residues. The CDR3 spells CATSRDKGREQYF. DNA of the CDR3: TGTGCCACCAGCAGAGATAAGGGGCGCGAGCAGTACTTC. Supplemented by reference TRBV15 and TRBJ2-7, the full variable domain reads DAMVIQNPRYQVTQFGKPVTLSCSQTLNHNVMYWYQQKSSQAPKLLFHYYDKDFNNEADTPDNFQSRRPNTSFCFLDIRSPGLGDTAMYLCATSRDKGREQYFGPGTRLTVT.

The count of this clone is one. The chain uses TRBV3-1 (or the pseudogene TRBV3-2) and TRBJ1-2; no clear D gene. CDR3 length equals 13 residues. Germline loops: CDR1 LGHDT, CDR2 YNNKEL (reference sequence). The ends were cut back, 4 bases at V and 4 bases at J, with 10 bases in the middle. The CDR3 reads CASSLVEGYGYTF. DNA for the CDR3: TGTGCCAGCAGCCTCGTGGAGGGCTATGGCTACACCTTC.

This rearrangement joins TRBV3-1 (or the pseudogene TRBV3-2) to TRBJ2-4; D not resolved. The CDR3 extends over 15 amino acids. Germline V gene sequence: CDR1 LGHDT, CDR2 YNNKEL (reference sequence). The ends were cut back, 1 base at V and 9 bases at J, with 16 bases in the middle. CDR3 loop: CASSQVSLVSGIQYF. The CDR3 DNA reads TGTGCCAGCAGCCAAGTAAGCCTAGTCTCCGGCATTCAGTACTTC.

The V gene is TRBV25-1, the J gene TRBJ2-3; D unclear. The V and J ends lost 4 bases and 2 bases respectively, with 13 bases between them. The germline gives CDR1 MGHDK, CDR2 SYGVNS. The CDR3 has 15 amino acids. CDR3 region: CASSVISKYTDTQYF. CDR3 sequence (DNA): TGTGCCAGCAGTGTCATCAGCAAATACACAGATACGCAGTATTTT.

This clone appeared once. The V gene is TRBV3-1 (or the pseudogene TRBV3-2), the J gene TRBJ2-1; D remains ambiguous. CDR3 length equals 13 residues. The germline V and J ends were trimmed by 6 bases and 7 bases, with 13 bases remaining between them. Germline assignment: CDR1 LGHDT and CDR2 YNNKEL (reference sequence). CDR3 residues: CASSRGVGNEQFF. CDR3 in DNA: TGTGCCAGCAGTAGAGGTGTAGGGAATGAGCAGTTCTTC.

This sequence joins TRBV2 and TRBJ2-1; no definite D call. This CDR3 spans 13 amino acids. Trimming stripped 0 bases from V and 10 bases from J, with 10 bases between. Germline V gene lookup returns CDR1 SNHLY and CDR2 FYNNEI. CDR3 residues: CASSEAASAEQFF. CDR3 coding DNA: TGTGCCAGCAGTGAAGCAGCGTCTGCCGAGCAGTTCTTC. Looking up the rest from reference TRBV2 and TRBJ2-1 gives the full variable domain: EPEVTQTPSHQVTQMGQEVILRCVPISNHLYFYWYRQILGQKVEFLVSFYNNEISEKSEIFDDQFSVERPDGSNFTLKIRSTKLEDSAMYFCASSEAASAEQFFGPGTRLTVL.

V is TRBV7-6 and J is TRBJ2-3, with D possibly matching TRBD2 (6 bases). CDR3 length: 15 amino acids. Trimming removed 5 bases at V and 4 bases at J, with 16 bases between. Germline-derived CDR1 and CDR2 are SGHVS and FNYEAQ. The CDR3 nucleotides are TGTGCCAGCAGCCCCGACGGGGGACCCCCAGATACGCAGTATTTT. It yields the protein CASSPDGGPPDTQYF. Supplemented by reference TRBV7-6 and TRBJ2-3, the full variable domain reads GAGVSQSPRYKVTKRGQDVALRCDPISGHVSLYWYRQALGQGPEFLTYFNYEAQQDKSGLPNDRFSAERPEGSISTLTIQRTEQRDSAMYRCASSPDGGPPDTQYFGPGTRLTVL.

V gene TRBV5-1 combines with J gene TRBJ2-2; TRBD1 matches at 9 bases. V dropped 5 bases and J dropped 5; count of bases not matched to a gene: 7. The CDR3 consists of 15 residues. CDR1 is SGHRS and CDR2 is YFSETQ in the germline V gene. The CDR3 DNA reads as TGCGCCAGCAGACCCACAGGGGGCCATACCGGGGAGCTGTTTTTT. Translated, it gives CASRPTGGHTGELFF.

V is TRBV6-2 or TRBV6-3 and J is TRBJ2-7; D ambiguous. The germline V gene encodes CDR1 MNHEY and CDR2 SVGEGT. The V end was cut by 0 bases, the J end by 1 base, with 13 bases between. The CDR3 sequence is 16 residues long. CDR3: CASSYSSAQGSYEQYF. CDR3 DNA sequence: TGTGCCAGCAGTTACTCCTCGGCACAAGGTTCCTACGAGCAGTACTTC.

The CDR3 DNA reads TGTGCCAGCAGCACCCTAGGGGACAATGAGCAGTTCTTC. Protein product: CASSTLGDNEQFF. This chain joins TRBV5-5 and TRBJ2-1; D perhaps matches TRBD1 (5 bases). From germline, CDR1 is SGHKS and CDR2 YYEKEE (reference sequence). The CDR3 loop spans 13 amino acids. Trimming took off 4 bases at V and 5 bases at J, with 10 bases between the two ends.

The chain couples TRBV5-4 to TRBJ2-2; TRBD1 matches at 8 bases. CDR3 size: 13 residues. Per germline, CDR1 SGHNT and CDR2 YYREEE (reference sequence). The ends lost 4 bases at V and 6 bases at J; junction bases unmatched: 2. The CDR3 sequence is CASSRTGSGELFF. The CDR3 DNA follows: TGTGCCAGCAGCAGGACAGGGTCCGGGGAGCTGTTTTTT.

This sequence joins TRBV2 and TRBJ2-1; D may be TRBD2 (6 bases). The germline V gene encodes CDR1 SNHLY and CDR2 FYNNEI. Trimming removed 7 bases at V and 14 bases at J, with 15 bases between. CDR3 length: 11 residues. The DNA for the CDR3 is TGTGCCAGCACCCGAGGCGGGGTGGAGTTCTTC. This codes for CASTRGGVEFF.

The chain is built from TRBV5-6 and TRBJ2-7; D may match TRBD1 or TRBD2 (5 bases each). Trimming left V 4 bases short and J 0 bases short, with 8 bases between. The CDR3 runs 13 residues. Germline CDR1 reads SGHDT; CDR2 reads YYEEEE. CDR3 sequence reads: CASSVGGSYEQYF. The DNA of the CDR3 is TGTGCCAGCAGCGTTGGGGGCTCCTACGAGCAGTACTTC.

The gene calls are TRBV28 and TRBJ2-3; no clear D. The germline V gene has CDR1 MDHEN and CDR2 SYDVKM. V lost 2 bases to trimming and J lost 2 bases, with 8 bases between them. This CDR3 is 14 amino acids long. The DNA of the CDR3 is TGTGCCAGCAGTTTACCCCACAACACAGATACGCAGTATTTT. Translating gives CASSLPHNTDTQYF.

The CDR3 coding sequence is TGTGCCACCAGCAGGACAGGGGGAGATATTCAGTACTTC. Its translation: CATSRTGGDIQYF. This chain uses TRBV15 with TRBJ2-4, with 9 bases fitting TRBD1. Germline V CDR1 and CDR2: LNHNV, YYDKDF (reference sequence). Trimming took 3 bases from V and 10 from J; bases not matched to a gene: 4. CDR3 length: 13 amino acids.

This chain links TRBV30 with TRBJ2-1, with D hard to call. V lost 8 bases to trimming and J lost 7 bases, with 15 bases between them. This CDR3 is 12 amino acids long. The V gene's germline CDR1 is GTSNPN and CDR2 SVGIG (reference sequence). DNA of the CDR3: TGTGCCGGCCGCGAAAGGGCGAATGAGCAGTTCTTC. As protein: CAGRERANEQFF.

The chain has TRBV6-5 and TRBJ2-6, with 7 bases matching TRBD1. Germline V gives CDR1 MNHEY, CDR2 SVGAGI. There are 15 residues in the CDR3. With V trimmed by 6 bases and J by 4 bases, 6 bases remained unmatched. The CDR3 sequence: CASSEDRFGANVLTF. In nucleotides, the CDR3 is TGTGCCAGCAGCGAGGACAGGTTCGGGGCCAACGTCCTGACTTTC.

The rearrangement joins TRBV3-1 (or the pseudogene TRBV3-2) to TRBJ2-1, with 12 bases identical to TRBD2. This CDR3 is 15 amino acids long. V lost 3 bases to trimming and J lost 9 bases; unmatched junction nucleotides: 6. Germline CDR1 reads LGHDT; CDR2 reads YNNKEL (reference sequence). The CDR3 coding sequence is TGTGCCAGCAGCCACCGACTAGCGGGAGCCGGTGAGCAGTTCTTC. Protein sequence: CASSHRLAGAGEQFF.

The gene calls are TRBV5-1 and TRBJ2-3, with 10 bases that match TRBD2. The CDR3 extends over 18 amino acids. Germline V lookup: CDR1 SGHRS, CDR2 YFSETQ. V lost 1 base to trimming and J lost 5 bases; unmatched junction nucleotides: 13. For the CDR3, the DNA is TGCGCCAGCAGCTTGAGAATCCCCAGCCTAGCGGGAGTAGATACGCAGTATTTT. It encodes CASSLRIPSLAGVDTQYF. The entire variable domain, with the rest obtained from reference TRBV5-1 and TRBJ2-3, is as follows: KAGVTQTPRYLIKTRGQQVTLSCSPISGHRSVSWYQQTPGQGLQFLFEYFSETQRNKGNFPGRFSGRQFSNSRSEMNVSTLELGDSALYLCASSLRIPSLAGVDTQYFGPGTRLTVL.

The V and J genes are TRBV21-1 and TRBJ2-3; the table calls TRBD2, which could not be checked here. TRBV21-1 is a documented pseudogene. This CDR3 has 15 residues. The CDR3 nucleotides are TGTGCCAGCAGCCCCCAGACTACCCTCCCAGATACGCAGTATTTT. Its translation is CASSPQTTLPDTQYF.

V and J are TRBV29-1 and TRBJ2-1, with D possibly being TRBD2 (6 bases). Germline V CDR1 and CDR2: SQVTM, ANQGSEA. V lost 7 bases to trimming and J lost 6 bases, with 16 bases between them. This CDR3 is 13 amino acids long. The DNA of the CDR3 is TGCAGCGCGCAGACTAGGTCGCTCAATGAGCAGTTCTTC. Translated, it gives CSAQTRSLNEQFF.

The chain employs TRBV4-2 and TRBJ2-1; D is ambiguous. V shed 4 bases and J shed 5 bases, with 12 bases lying between them. In germline, CDR1 is LGHNA, CDR2 YNFKEQ. This CDR3 is built from 14 residues. CDR3 loop: CASSPTTRDNEQFF. Here the CDR3 DNA reads TGTGCCAGCAGCCCTACTACACGAGACAATGAGCAGTTCTTC.

V is TRBV27 and J is TRBJ1-5; tentatively, D is TRBD1 (6 bases). This CDR3 has 13 residues. Between the trimmed V and J ends, which lost 3 bases and 7 bases, there was a span of 10 bases. In germline, CDR1 is MNHEY, CDR2 SMNVEV (reference sequence). CDR3: CASSFGGAQPQHF. CDR3 DNA sequence: TGTGCCAGCAGTTTCGGGGGGGCGCAGCCCCAGCATTTT.

The chain recombines TRBV27 with TRBJ2-5; 12 positions agree with TRBD2. With V trimmed by 3 bases and J by 4 bases, 3 bases remained unmatched. CDR1 is MNHEY and CDR2 is SMNVEV in the germline V gene (reference sequence). CDR3 length: 15 amino acids. CDR3 protein: CASSFGLAGSETQYF. The DNA for the CDR3 is TGTGCCAGCAGTTTCGGACTAGCGGGGTCAGAGACCCAGTACTTC.

The chain couples TRBV4-1 to TRBJ2-7; 13 bases are shared with TRBD2. The J segment lost 12 bases and the V segment lost 4 bases, leaving 12 bases of the junction unmatched. CDR3 size: 15 residues. Germline V gene data show CDR1 as MGHRA and CDR2 as YSYEKL. The CDR3 region is CASSPQPGTSGMRYF. CDR3 nucleotide sequence: TGCGCCAGCAGCCCCCAGCCAGGGACTAGCGGGATGCGGTACTTC.

The chain is built from TRBV5-1 and TRBJ2-3; the match to TRBD2 covers 13 bases. From germline, CDR1 is SGHRS and CDR2 YFSETQ. The CDR3 runs 19 residues. Trimming took 4 bases from V and 2 from J; bases not matched to a gene: 13. The CDR3 sequence is CASSIQGTSGTGATDTQYF. The DNA for the CDR3 is TGCGCCAGCAGCATACAAGGGACTAGCGGGACGGGGGCCACAGATACGCAGTATTTT.

The CDR3 loop reads CASSPPGRGLTYGYTF. For the CDR3, the DNA is TGTGCCAGCAGTCCACCAGGGAGGGGGCTAACCTATGGCTACACCTTC. The J gene is TRBJ1-2, the V gene TRBV28, with 7 bases fitting TRBD1. Germline V CDR1 and CDR2: MDHEN, SYDVKM. The CDR3 is 16 residues long. V shed 5 bases, J shed 4 bases, and the junction held 13 bases outside the gene matches.

This clone was detected once. V and J are TRBV30 and TRBJ2-3; 7 bases match TRBD2. Germline CDR1 GTSNPN, CDR2 SVGIG (reference sequence). There are 11 residues in the CDR3. V dropped 5 bases and J dropped 7; count of bases not matched to a gene: 3. CDR3 protein: CAWGLENTQYF. The CDR3 DNA follows: TGTGCCTGGGGACTAGAAAATACGCAGTATTTT.

The V and J genes are TRBV3-1 (or the pseudogene TRBV3-2) and TRBJ2-2; D might be TRBD2 (6 bases). Germline assignment: CDR1 LGHDT and CDR2 YNNKEL (reference sequence). CDR3 size: 16 residues. V was trimmed by 4 bases and J by 0 bases, leaving 12 bases between them. Here the CDR3 reads CASSLGRLANTGELFF. The CDR3 nucleotides read TGTGCCAGCAGCCTCGGGAGACTAGCGAACACCGGGGAGCTGTTTTTT.